One sample yielded the 32 T cell receptor beta chains listed below, sequenced in a study of cytomegalovirus exposure and HLA in healthy donors (dated by TCRdb to about 2017). The library relied on the immunoSEQ multiplex PCR assay. For the multiplex PCR, a mixture combining 60 forward primers for TCR Vbeta segments and 13 reverse primers for TCR Jbeta segments was used. This is the immuneACCESS table as TCRdb keeps it, with only in-frame sequences that have V and J called. A part of the clones is gone; compared with another copy, unresolved V genes explain less than half, and the rest is unexplained. The sample table shows some 200,000 clones, and 82% are seen once. About 0.092% of the sample belongs to the ten largest clones. Source material: PBMCs. All receptors come from a boy between 2 and 10 years old in good health and CMV-seronegative.

V usage is TRBV4-1 and J usage is TRBJ2-1, with 10 bases identical to TRBD2. Germline lookup yields CDR1 MGHRA and CDR2 YSYEKL. V dropped 4 bases and J dropped 1; count of bases not matched to a gene: 7. The CDR3 is 17 amino acids. As DNA, the CDR3 is TGCGCCAGCAGCCTGGGGTTAGCGGGGGGTTCCTACAATGAGCAGTTCTTC. Protein product: CASSLGLAGGSYNEQFF.

This clone was picked up one time. This chain links TRBV2 with TRBJ2-7; TRBD2 might be the D (6 bases). The CDR3 sequence is 14 residues long. CDR1 and CDR2 (germline): SNHLY, FYNNEI. The V end lost 8 bases, the J end lost 4 bases, and 18 bases lay between the germline ends. CDR3 bases: TGTGCCAGCTCCACGATGGGAGGTCCTTACGAGCAGTACTTC. Translated, it gives CASSTMGGPYEQYF.

The chain joins TRBV7-9 to TRBJ1-5; D is unresolved. Looked up from germline, CDR1 is SEHNR and CDR2 is FQNEAQ (reference sequence). Between the trimmed V and J ends, which lost 1 base and 8 bases, there was a span of 6 bases. The CDR3 is 12 amino acids. This CDR3 reads CASSLDIEPQHF. CDR3 nucleotides: TGTGCCAGCAGCTTAGACATCGAGCCCCAGCATTTT.

The gene calls are TRBV7-9 and TRBJ2-7; no clear D gene. This CDR3 comprises 16 residues. The germline V and J ends were trimmed by 4 bases and 6 bases, with 22 bases remaining between them. The V gene's germline CDR1 is SEHNR and CDR2 FQNEAQ (reference sequence). As DNA, the CDR3 is TGTGCCAGCAGCTGCTTCCCCCCGGTAGCCCCCCTCGAGCAGTACTTC. Its translation is CASSCFPPVAPLEQYF.

The gene calls are TRBV28 and TRBJ2-7, with 8 bases aligning to TRBD2. J was trimmed by 4 bases and V by 3 bases; bases with no gene match: 5. Per germline, CDR1 MDHEN and CDR2 SYDVKM. The CDR3 is 14 residues long. CDR3 protein: CASSLRRGVYEQYF. The CDR3 DNA reads as TGTGCCAGCAGTTTGCGGCGGGGGGTTTACGAGCAGTACTTC. Using reference TRBV28 and TRBJ2-7 for the parts outside the CDR3, the full variable domain is DVKVTQSSRYLVKRTGEKVFLECVQDMDHENMFWYRQDPGLGLRLIYFSYDVKMKEKGDIPEGYSVSREKKERFSLILESASTNQTSMYLCASSLRRGVYEQYFGPGTRLTVT.

The rearrangement uses TRBV28 and TRBJ1-1; maybe TRBD1 (5 bases). Trimming removed 10 bases from V and 5 bases from J, with 11 bases in between. Per germline, CDR1 MDHEN and CDR2 SYDVKM. This CDR3 comprises 11 residues. DNA for the CDR3: TGTGCCATCGTGGGGGGAACTGAAGCTTTCTTT. This sequence encodes CAIVGGTEAFF. Supplemented by reference TRBV28 and TRBJ1-1, the full variable domain reads DVKVTQSSRYLVKRTGEKVFLECVQDMDHENMFWYRQDPGLGLRLIYFSYDVKMKEKGDIPEGYSVSREKKERFSLILESASTNQTSMYLCAIVGGTEAFFGQGTRLTVV.

This clone was seen a single time. This rearrangement joins TRBV7-2 to TRBJ2-4; D ambiguous. Trimming took off 0 bases at V and 2 bases at J, with 11 bases between the two ends. The CDR3 has 16 amino acids. Germline V gene sequence: CDR1 SGHTA, CDR2 FQGNSA. The CDR3 here is CASSLAPVLSKNIQYF. CDR3 nucleotide sequence: TGTGCCAGCAGCTTAGCGCCGGTATTGTCCAAAAACATTCAGTACTTC.

The chain carries TRBV20-1 and TRBJ1-1, with 8 bases that match TRBD1. This CDR3 contains 11 residues. CDR1 and CDR2 (germline): DFQATT, SNEGSKA (reference sequence). The trim removed 8 bases at V and 11 bases at J, leaving 10 bases unmatched. The CDR3: CSSSRGRLAFF. CDR3 sequence (DNA): TGCAGTTCATCCAGGGGGCGCTTGGCTTTCTTT.

The chain has TRBV11-1 and TRBJ2-7, with 8 bases identical to TRBD2. The CDR3 sequence is 15 residues long. Germline lookup yields CDR1 SGHAT and CDR2 FQDESV (reference sequence). J was trimmed by 2 bases and V by 2 bases; bases with no gene match: 5. Here the CDR3 reads CASSLRGGRAYEQYF. The CDR3 nucleotides are TGTGCCAGCAGCTTACGCGGGGGGCGCGCCTACGAGCAGTACTTC. The variable domain in full, completed from reference TRBV11-1 and TRBJ2-7, reads EAEVAQSPRYKITEKSQAVAFWCDPISGHATLYWYRQILGQGPELLVQFQDESVVDDSQLPKDRFSAERLKGVDSTLKIQPAELGDSAMYLCASSLRGGRAYEQYFGPGTRLTVT.

This clone was seen only once. The V gene is TRBV6-1, the J gene TRBJ1-5; D unclear. The ends were cut back, 7 bases at V and 4 bases at J, with 17 bases in the middle. The germline V gene has CDR1 MNHNS and CDR2 SASEGT. This CDR3 region has 15 residues. Written as DNA, the CDR3 is TGTGCCAGCACCCGGGGAACTAGCCCTAATCAGCCCCAGCATTTT. It is translated as CASTRGTSPNQPQHF.

The chain uses TRBV11-3 and TRBJ1-6, with D uncertain. Trimming took off 0 bases at V and 8 bases at J, with 5 bases between the two ends. This CDR3 is 13 amino acids long. From germline, CDR1 is SGHNT and CDR2 YENEEA. This CDR3 is CASSLDLYSPLHF. The CDR3 DNA follows: TGTGCCAGCAGCTTAGATTTATATTCACCCCTCCACTTT.

The gene calls are TRBV10-3 and TRBJ2-7, with TRBD1 matching 10 bases. Germline assignment: CDR1 ENHRY and CDR2 SYGVKD. The CDR3 totals 13 residues. Trimming removed 7 bases from V and 6 bases from J; junction bases left unmatched: 6. CDR3 region: CAITRDRGVEQYF. The CDR3 coding sequence is TGTGCCATCACCCGGGACAGGGGCGTCGAGCAGTACTTC.

Concerning this clone itself: One junction end does not reproduce the germline sequence, and a read error may be involved. The J gene is TRBJ2-3, the V gene TRBV7-7; perhaps TRBD2 as D (6 bases). Per the germline V gene, CDR1 is SSHAT and CDR2 is FNYEAQ (reference sequence). The CDR3 runs 12 residues. DNA of the CDR3: TGTGCTAGCAGCTTAGAGGGGCGGGAGCAGTATTTT. Its translation is CASSLEGREQYF.

This chain links TRBV4-3 with TRBJ1-2; 9 bases fit TRBD1. CDR3 length: 16 residues. Trimming took 0 bases from V and 4 from J; bases not matched to a gene: 6. Germline V gives CDR1 LGHNA, CDR2 YSLEER. In DNA, the CDR3 is TGCGCCAGCAGCCAAGATGGGGGGACAGGGCCCTATGGCTACACCTTC. It yields the protein CASSQDGGTGPYGYTF.

This sequence joins TRBV7-2 and TRBJ1-2, with no clear D. Germline loops: CDR1 SGHTA, CDR2 FQGNSA. With 0 bases removed from V and 4 bases from J, the gap between germline ends came to 12 bases. The CDR3 length is 15 residues. The CDR3 nucleotides are TGTGCCAGCAGCTTAGCGGGCAGCAACACCTATGGCTACACCTTC. This codes for CASSLAGSNTYGYTF.

The table lists this clone with a count of one. V is TRBV4-2 and J is TRBJ1-2; D gene uncertain. CDR1 LGHNA and CDR2 YNFKEQ come from the germline V gene. CDR3 size: 16 residues. V lost 0 bases and J 0 bases, leaving 11 bases between the germline ends. The chain's CDR3 is CASSQDPLLANYGYTF. CDR3 DNA sequence: TGTGCCAGCAGCCAAGACCCCCTATTAGCTAACTATGGCTACACCTTC.

The CDR3 loop is CASSIDRVSAYEQYF. CDR3 bases: TGTGCCAGTAGTATCGACAGGGTCTCCGCCTACGAGCAGTACTTC. The rearrangement joins TRBV19 to TRBJ2-7, with 7 bases aligning to TRBD1. Per the germline V gene, CDR1 is LNHDA and CDR2 is SQIVND (reference sequence). J lost 2 bases, V lost 3 bases, and 7 bases had no gene match. CDR3 size: 15 residues.

The chain carries TRBV19 and TRBJ1-2, with D possibly matching TRBD1 (6 bases). The V end was cut by 4 bases, the J end by 4 bases, with 13 bases between. The CDR3 covers 14 residues. Germline CDR1 and CDR2: LNHDA and SQIVND (reference sequence). This CDR3 is CASSNRGAFYGYTF. CDR3 nucleotide sequence: TGTGCCAGTAGTAACCGGGGGGCTTTCTATGGCTACACCTTC.

This clone was counted a few times. The J gene is TRBJ1-3, the V gene TRBV11-1, with 7 nucleotides matching TRBD1. Germline V CDR1 and CDR2: SGHAT, FQDESV (reference sequence). This CDR3 region has 15 residues. V shed 2 bases, J shed 0 bases, and the junction held 1 base outside the gene matches. CDR3 bases: TGTGCCAGCAGCTTACGGGACAGCTCTGGAAACACCATATATTTT. This gives the protein CASSLRDSSGNTIYF.

V is TRBV5-4 and J is TRBJ2-7; the match to TRBD1 covers 7 bases. CDR3 length: 15 amino acids. The ends lost 4 bases at V and 4 bases at J; junction bases unmatched: 11. Germline V gene data show CDR1 as SGHNT and CDR2 as YYREEE (reference sequence). The CDR3 protein is CASSADQGGAYEQYF. The CDR3 nucleotides are TGTGCCAGCAGCGCGGACCAAGGGGGCGCGTACGAGCAGTACTTC. The entire variable domain, with the rest obtained from reference TRBV5-4 and TRBJ2-7, is as follows: ETGVTQSPTHLIKTRGQQVTLRCSSQSGHNTVSWYQQALGQGPQFIFQYYREEENGRGNFPPRFSGLQFPNYSSELNVNALELDDSALYLCASSADQGGAYEQYFGPGTRLTVT.

The chain joins TRBV6-5 to TRBJ1-2; D is ambiguous. Germline values: CDR1 MNHEY, CDR2 SVGAGI. The CDR3 is 15 residues long. Trimming shortened V by 0 bases and J by 5 bases, and 13 bases separated the two germline ends. The CDR3 bases are TGTGCCAGCAGTTACTCGATAAACGGGTTTTATGGCTACACCTTC. It is translated as CASSYSINGFYGYTF.

The gene calls are TRBV9 and TRBJ2-2; 8 positions match TRBD2. The CDR3 covers 17 residues. The V gene's germline CDR1 is SGDLS and CDR2 YYNGEE. V lost 3 bases and J lost 0; bases outside the gene matches: 7. As DNA, the CDR3 is TGTGCCAGCAGCGCGGGGGGGGCCGCGGCGAACACCGGGGAGCTGTTTTTT. It yields the protein CASSAGGAAANTGELFF.

The genes are TRBV11-2 and TRBJ2-3; 9 nucleotides agree with TRBD1. The CDR3 sequence is 14 residues long. Germline V gives CDR1 SGHAT, CDR2 FQNNGV. Trimming at V came to 3 bases and at J to 5 bases, leaving 3 bases not matched to a gene. CDR3: CASSFRQGGDTQYF. The CDR3 region has the DNA TGTGCCAGCAGCTTTCGACAGGGGGGAGATACGCAGTATTTT.

Details on this clone: One junction end does not reproduce the germline sequence, and a read error may be involved. The J gene is TRBJ2-7, the V gene TRBV6-1; TRBD1 aligns across 10 bases. Per the germline V gene, CDR1 is MNHNS and CDR2 is SASEGT. This CDR3 contains 14 residues. CDR3 in amino acids: CASSEGQGAYEQYF. For the CDR3, the DNA is TGTGCCAGCAGCGAAGGACAGGGGGCCTACGAGCAGTACTTC.

A few counts support this clone. V and J are TRBV4-2 and TRBJ2-3, with TRBD2 matching over 12 bases. This CDR3 has 19 residues. The V and J ends lost 4 bases and 0 bases, in that order; junction bases with no gene match: 11. Germline lookup yields CDR1 LGHNA and CDR2 YNFKEQ. The CDR3 here is CASSRRLAGVVSSTDTQYF. The CDR3 coding sequence is TGTGCCAGCAGCCGCCGACTAGCGGGGGTGGTTTCTAGCACAGATACGCAGTATTTT.

The rearrangement links TRBV10-3 to TRBJ1-4; a weak D match, TRBD1 (5 bases). V was shortened by 0 bases and J by 6 bases, with 14 bases between the two germline ends. CDR1 ENHRY and CDR2 SYGVKD come from the germline V gene. The CDR3 runs 16 residues. The CDR3 DNA reads as TGTGCCATCAGTGAGTCGTGGGGCAATAGTCATGAAAAACTGTTTTTT. Translating gives CAISESWGNSHEKLFF.

The V and J genes are TRBV5-1 and TRBJ1-1; D is uncertain. V was pared by 1 base and J by 1 base, with 8 bases between. Germline V lookup: CDR1 SGHRS, CDR2 YFSETQ. CDR3 length: 14 residues. CDR3 loop: CASSLRVTNTEAFF. For the CDR3, the DNA is TGCGCCAGCAGCTTGCGGGTCACGAACACTGAAGCTTTCTTT. Complete variable domain (other parts from reference TRBV5-1 and TRBJ1-1): KAGVTQTPRYLIKTRGQQVTLSCSPISGHRSVSWYQQTPGQGLQFLFEYFSETQRNKGNFPGRFSGRQFSNSRSEMNVSTLELGDSALYLCASSLRVTNTEAFFGQGTRLTVV.

The chain recombines TRBV29-1 with TRBJ2-3; TRBD1 matches at 7 bases. The CDR3 is made up of 14 amino acids. Trimming cost V 7 bases and J 6 bases; bases outside gene matches: 13. CDR1 is SQVTM and CDR2 is ANQGSEA in the germline V gene. The CDR3 nucleotides read TGCAGCGCTCGTACAGGGGCCACGGCGGATACGCAGTATTTT. Its translation: CSARTGATADTQYF.

The CDR3: CATRSERDSYEQYF. The CDR3 coding sequence is TGTGCCACCCGGTCGGAGCGGGATTCCTACGAGCAGTACTTC. The chain couples TRBV15 to TRBJ2-7, with 7 nucleotides matching TRBD2. The CDR3 totals 14 residues. The J segment lost 1 base and the V segment lost 8 bases, leaving 8 bases of the junction unmatched. Germline V lookup: CDR1 LNHNV, CDR2 YYDKDF (reference sequence).

The chain combines TRBV29-1 with TRBJ1-2; no clear D gene. This CDR3 comprises 12 residues. The germline V gene encodes CDR1 SQVTM and CDR2 ANQGSEA. The V and J ends lost 5 bases and 8 bases respectively, with 15 bases between them. CDR3 sequence: CSVLSTSDGYTF. In DNA, the CDR3 is TGCAGCGTTTTGTCTACTAGTGACGGCTACACCTTC.

This clone was counted a single time. The rearrangement joins TRBV5-4 to TRBJ1-4; 7 bases map to TRBD1. Per the germline V gene, CDR1 is SGHNT and CDR2 is YYREEE (reference sequence). The CDR3 extends over 14 amino acids. J gave up 5 bases and V 4 bases, and 5 bases lay outside the gene matches. The CDR3 DNA reads TGTGCCAGCAGCGCCCGGGACAGCAATGAAAAACTGTTTTTT. Translation: CASSARDSNEKLFF.

V and J are TRBV21-1 and TRBJ1-5. TRBV21-1 is deemed a pseudogene. The CDR3 is made up of 14 amino acids. This CDR3 reads CASRDSSVLQPQHF. CDR3 DNA: TGTGCCAGCAGAGATTCTTCGGTACTTCAGCCCCAGCATTTT.